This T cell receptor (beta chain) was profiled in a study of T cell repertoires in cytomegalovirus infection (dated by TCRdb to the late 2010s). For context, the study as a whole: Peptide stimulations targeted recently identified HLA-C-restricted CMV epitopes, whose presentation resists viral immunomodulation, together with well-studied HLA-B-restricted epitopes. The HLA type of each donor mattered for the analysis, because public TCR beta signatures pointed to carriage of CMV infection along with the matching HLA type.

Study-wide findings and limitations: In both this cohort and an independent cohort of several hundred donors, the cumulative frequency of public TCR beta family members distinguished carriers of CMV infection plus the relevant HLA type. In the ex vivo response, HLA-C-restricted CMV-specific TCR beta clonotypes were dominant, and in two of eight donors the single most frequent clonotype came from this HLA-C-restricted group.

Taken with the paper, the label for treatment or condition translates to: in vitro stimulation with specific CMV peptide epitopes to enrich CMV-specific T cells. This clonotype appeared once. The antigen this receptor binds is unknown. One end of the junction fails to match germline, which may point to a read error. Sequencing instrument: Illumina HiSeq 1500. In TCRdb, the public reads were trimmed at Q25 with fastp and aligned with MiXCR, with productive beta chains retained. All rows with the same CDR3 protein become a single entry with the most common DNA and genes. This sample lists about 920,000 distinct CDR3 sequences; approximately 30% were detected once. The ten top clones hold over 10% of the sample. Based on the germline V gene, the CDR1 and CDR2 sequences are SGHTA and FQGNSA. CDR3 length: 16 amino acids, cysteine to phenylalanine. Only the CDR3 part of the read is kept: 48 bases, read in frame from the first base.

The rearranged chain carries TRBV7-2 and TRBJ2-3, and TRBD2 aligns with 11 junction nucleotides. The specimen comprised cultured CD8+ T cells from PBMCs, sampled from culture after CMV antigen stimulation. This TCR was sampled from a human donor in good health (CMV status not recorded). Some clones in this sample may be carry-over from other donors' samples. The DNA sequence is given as TGTGCCGGCAGCCTTAGCGGGGGGGGGAGCACAGATACGCAGTATTTT. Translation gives CAGSLSGGGSTDTQYF.